This TCR beta chain was obtained from a study of beta chain features in type 1 diabetes. Points on this clone: Its antigen is still unknown.

This CDR3 has 15 amino acids. CDR1 SEHNR and CDR2 FQNEAQ come from the germline V gene (reference sequence). V lost 2 bases and J lost 2; bases outside the gene matches: 4. Reverse transcription of all isolated RNA meant that expressed TCRB transcripts were sequenced. Sequenced by immunoSEQ multiplex PCR; TCRdb stores in-frame clones only, minus some. The sample gives a few hundred thousand clones, approximately 12% of which show up once; roughly 0.0097% is in the top ten. Regarding the study as a whole: Moderately but significantly shorter TCRB CDR3s were found in Type 1 diabetes patients in all four CD4+ subsets.

The origin of this receptor is a young woman with type 1 diabetes. Input material: naive CD4+ T cells from blood. The chain uses TRBV7-9 and TRBJ2-3; 7 bases map to TRBD1. In DNA, the CDR3 is TGTGCCAGCAGCTTATCGGGACAGATCACAGATACGCAGTATTTT. This sequence encodes CASSLSGQITDTQYF.